This T cell receptor beta chain was identified during a study of human T cells and chemical hapten exposure. Looking at the study overall: Readings were taken at 6 days from patch tests that had applied 0.01% DPC to the upper back. Broader study findings: Patch test score was positively correlated with the counts of TCRs that had expanded at PT1.

Time point given: patch test 1, 2 weeks after DPC sensitization. Treatment reported: therapeutic diphenylcyclopropenone sensitization with weekly scalp DPC. What the library attached to individual cDNA molecules were unique molecular identifiers. One entry per CDR3 protein, called by TCRdb with MiXCR from the RACE reads. The sample has over 95,000 distinct CDR3 sequences, around 12% seen once; the top ten hold approximately 2.1%. As for this clonotype: Its antigen is unidentified.

The TCR originated in a woman aged 40 to 50 with alopecia areata. Some clones in this sample may be carry-over from other donors' samples. The sequencing here drew on whole blood, taken in connection with sensitization to the hapten diphenylcyclopropenone (DPC).

The CDR3 DNA follows: TGTGCCAGCAGCCTCTCGACAGGGACCTCCTACGAGCAGTACTTC. Translating gives CASSLSTGTSYEQYF. V and J are TRBV7-2 and TRBJ2-7, with TRBD1 matching over 7 bases. V dropped 5 bases and J dropped 0; count of bases not matched to a gene: 7. Germline values: CDR1 SGHTA, CDR2 FQGNSA. This CDR3 region has 15 residues.